This T cell receptor beta chain was captured by sequencing in a study of blood T cell repertoires in COVID-19. The ends were cut back, 3 bases at V and 7 bases at J, with 16 bases in the middle. Germline V gene lookup returns CDR1 SGDLS and CDR2 YYNGEE. CDR3 length: 14 amino acids. Produced via immunoSEQ multiplex PCR; TCRdb's table is partial and in-frame only. The sample includes around 150,000 clones, roughly 80% seen only once; the top ten take roughly 2%. The receptor was isolated from a man between 65 and 85 years old with acute or convalescent COVID-19. The rearrangement links TRBV9 to TRBJ2-5; weak D call: TRBD2 (6 bases). Specimen: peripheral blood. CDR3 DNA sequence: TGTGCCAGCAGCGGAGACGGGGGAGCGGGGACCCAGTACTTC. It is translated as CASSGDGGAGTQYF.